Below, one T cell receptor beta chain is given with its context. Its antigen is currently not known. Base-call qualities are not available, and no considerably larger clone is one nucleotide away. TCR CDR3 regions were amplified from genomic DNA by multiplex PCR using the deep immunoSEQ assay. Extracted genomic DNA from each cell subset was distributed evenly across all wells of several immunoSEQ 96-well plates, and each plate was treated as a replicate. For sorted subsets, about 220 ng of genomic DNA, equivalent to around 29,000 T cell genomes, went into each replicate PCR. Purified libraries were measured with a Qubit 3.0 fluorometer, size-checked on a Bioanalyzer 2100, and measured again with the KAPA Library Quantification kit. Every immunoSEQ 96-well plate was sequenced on a dedicated single-read 150-cycle Illumina NextSeq 550 flow cell. In the authors' own workflow: Because only junctional sequences without quality scores were contained in the immunoSEQ output, filtering matching that applied to full-length reads could not be performed. Sequences were annotated with PyIR, a Python wrapper for IgBLAST v1.9, using IMGT germline references to assign V/J genes and CDR3. Reads were removed for weak V/J assignments (E-value above 1e-6), missing CDR3, stop codons, out-of-frame junctions, or ambiguous translated residues. V3J clonotypes were defined as sequences sharing an identical inferred V gene, J gene, and CDR3 amino acid sequence. To compute the percentage overlap between repertoires, the number of shared unique clonotypes was divided by the size of the smaller repertoire. Repertoire richness was assessed with RTK rarefaction, the Chao1 estimator, and Recon v2.1 estimates of unobserved clonotypes. For all TCRbeta clonotypes obtained by the gDNA method from a few donors, generation probabilities were computed with OLGA. The clones in this table, taken by TCRdb from immuneACCESS, are in-frame only. Not every clone is retained; where verified, under half of the shortfall comes from an unresolved V gene, and the cause of the rest is unknown. That table supplies the V and J calls and clone size; D and trimming were determined from the DNA. A total of about 2.3 million clones appear in this sample, more than 80% of them only once. Of the sample, about 0.39% falls within the top ten clones.

Taken from the germline V gene (reference sequence), the CDR1 and CDR2 loops are SSHAT and FNYEAQ. Ends trimmed: V by 10 bases, J by 4 bases; bases unmatched to a gene: 8. Including cysteine and phenylalanine, the CDR3 has 15 amino acids. Just the 45-base CDR3 DNA is kept, in frame starting at base 1. The sample comes from a study of shared clonotypes between healthy human individuals (dated by TCRdb to between 2020 and 2021). Turning to the overall study: The cohort comprised two women and three men aged 18 to 49 years. Per donor, three plates each were used for CD4 naive and CD4 memory, two for CD8 naive, and one for CD8 memory. To estimate repertoire size and how much clonotype sharing occurs between individuals, the study deeply sequenced the blood TCR repertoires of five or six healthy adults. To increase sequencing depth and limit assay-specific biases, TCR repertoire library preparation and sequencing were carried out by different laboratories using diverse techniques. Leukapheresis yielded between about 0.94 and 9.5 billion PBMCs per donor. The paper's findings and limits, for the study overall: Sampling was limited to blood, and TCR repertoires in tissue likely differ from TCR repertoires in blood. Incomplete sequencing was indicated by rarefaction of sorted-subset datasets, despite the large sequencing depth. The genetic and exposure-history diversity represented was limited by the small number of donors. About 5% of naive CD4, around 3.5% of naive CD8, approximately 2% of memory CD4, and 0.4% of memory CD8 clonotypes were shared across four donors. Larger estimated clonotype richness was generally found for naive subsets than for memory subsets. Pairwise subsampling indicated that sequencing depth was expected to affect the degree of clonotype sharing among donors. Compared with non-shared clonotypes, the clonotypes found in all four sorted-subset donors had higher generation probabilities.

Donors were healthy HIV-negative adults with no recently reported acute infections or vaccinations. All donors were Caucasian adults living in Nashville, Tennessee, USA. CD4+ T cells were enriched through magnetic negative selection, after which naive cells were positively selected on CD45RA and the remaining negative fraction served as the memory subset. After blood collection by leukapheresis, PBMCs were isolated using Ficoll-Histopaque density gradient centrifugation and then cryopreserved in the vapor phase of liquid nitrogen. Analytical flow cytometry was used to check the purity and quantity of every magnetically sorted T cell population. Genomic DNA was isolated from every sorted fraction and measured by UV absorbance on a Nanodrop 2000c.

The receptor chain draws on TRBV7-7 and TRBJ2-6; TRBD1 agrees with 9 junctional bases. The sequenced material came from naive CD4+ T cells from PBMCs. The sample's cell subset or site, from its label and the paper: CD45RA+ positively selected. The TCR was taken from a man younger than 30 in good health. Some clones in this sample may be carry-over from other donors' samples. The CDR3 protein sequence reads: CATQDRGTGANVLTF. The base sequence is TGTGCCACCCAGGACAGGGGAACCGGGGCCAACGTCCTGACTTTC.